The T cell receptor (beta chain) under discussion was sequenced for a study of blood T cells in healthy people across ages. The germline CDR1 and CDR2 sequences are SEHNR and FQNEAQ (reference sequence). The CDR3 spans 17 residues. V lost 0 bases to trimming and J lost 1 base; unmatched junction nucleotides: 8. A second PCR, run for about 6 to 11 cycles, used a sample-barcoded 5' primer plus a J-beta primer mix. Every cDNA molecule carried a tag from a template-switch adaptor bearing 12 random nucleotides. MiXCR was run by TCRdb on the 5' RACE reads, yielding one entry per CDR3 protein. Of fewer than 800,000 distinct CDR3 sequences listed, about 21% are singletons. Regarding the study as a whole: With unsorted PBMCs, a conclusive comparison of naive versus antigen-experienced cells was not possible. Higher diversity and more naive CD4+ cells were features of long-lived donors, compared to aged donors. Age brought a roughly linear fall in TCR beta diversity measured per million T cells.

This clonotype was observed many times. Its specificity is unknown. Sequenced: blood. The V call is TRBV7-9, the J call TRBJ2-5; 7 bases map to TRBD2. This TCR derives from a man between 70 and 80 years old in good health. CDR3 region: CASSLALPLAAQETQYF. The DNA for the CDR3 is TGTGCCAGCAGCTTAGCGCTTCCTCTAGCGGCCCAAGAGACCCAGTACTTC.